These T cell receptor beta chains were read from a single sample in a study of blood T cell repertoires in COVID-19. Libraries were prepared by immunoSEQ multiplex PCR; TCRdb keeps only in-frame clonotypes and omits some of them. The table has fewer than 350,000 clones, 70% to 90% seen once; the top ten hold approximately 12%. The sequencing input was peripheral blood. The receptors shown here come from a woman aged 25-40 years with COVID-19, enrolled during active disease. Each CDR3 is given without its conserved first and last residue. Size values are once, few and many counts, or a class for expanded clones, and some rows have none.

V gene	J gene	clone size	CDR3 protein
TRBV5-1	TRBJ1-4	NA	ASSFGTGIEKLF
TRBV27	TRBJ2-7	NA	ASSADRGSNEQY
TRBV9	TRBJ2-5	NA	ASSVDPAGAVKETQY
TRBV6-1	TRBJ2-1	NA	ASSEPEGANEQF
TRBV2	TRBJ2-3	NA	ASRIERRSRHVADTQY
TRBV10-3	TRBJ2-3	NA	AISEKGLADTDTQY
TRBV9	TRBJ1-2	NA	ASSSSTDYGYT
TRBV19	TRBJ1-5	NA	ATGTGVSNQPQH
TRBV5-4	TRBJ2-3	NA	ASSWGPDTQY
TRBV12-3/TRBV12-4	TRBJ1-2	NA	ASSLDRIYGYT
TRBV19	TRBJ2-7	once	ASSWDNTYEQY
TRBV10-2	TRBJ2-7	NA	ASRSEQGSYEQY
TRBV3-1/TRBV3-2	TRBJ2-1	NA	ASSNGTAVYNEQF
TRBV27	TRBJ1-3	NA	ATGVAGGNTIY
TRBV7-9	TRBJ2-2	NA	AASGTGVGTGELF
TRBV10-1	TRBJ1-2	once	ASSERVGDPRGYT
TRBV6-5	TRBJ1-1	NA	ASRTQDRANTEAF
TRBV6-5	TRBJ2-7	NA	ASRGDSTPYEQY
TRBV5-4	TRBJ2-7	NA	ASSPDRAAEQY
TRBV7-2	TRBJ2-5	NA	ASSLEGLAGGGETQY
TRBV2	TRBJ2-5	NA	ASSGGAGETQY
TRBV5-6	TRBJ1-5	NA	ASSLAGYHQPQH
TRBV4-1	TRBJ1-4	NA	ASSPPRLERNEKLF
TRBV29-1	TRBJ1-2	NA	SVLTGSYGYT
TRBV4-2	TRBJ2-1	NA	ASSPATGYNEQF
TRBV11-2	TRBJ2-6	NA	AEPEGSGANVLT
TRBV11-3	TRBJ2-2	NA	ASSLGQNTGELF
TRBV5-1	TRBJ1-1	NA	ASSFTGRTEAF
TRBV5-8	TRBJ2-4	NA	ASSWSGRGKAKNIQY
TRBV6-4	TRBJ2-1	NA	ASSEETSGDEQF
TRBV18	TRBJ2-1	NA	ASSPSGVERNEQF
TRBV28	TRBJ2-3	many	ASGRSWSDTQY
TRBV7-9	TRBJ2-7	NA	ASSLLGKAYEQY
TRBV4-1	TRBJ2-1	NA	ASSHWEGGRYEQF
TRBV5-1	TRBJ2-7	NA	ASTRDSPFYEQY
TRBV23-1	TRBJ2-3	NA	ALDRGDTQY
TRBV5-1	TRBJ2-7	NA	ASSRTGQGYEQY
TRBV6-1	TRBJ1-1	once	ASRLRDIKNTEAF
TRBV7-8	TRBJ1-6	NA	ASSQRQGYNSPLH
TRBV2	TRBJ1-2	once	ARQGPGSYGYT
TRBV18	TRBJ1-3	NA	ASSPARVSGNTIY
TRBV5-5	TRBJ1-1	NA	ASSLGQPRGNTEAF
TRBV28	TRBJ1-5	NA	ASSLGGSNQPQH
TRBV19	TRBJ2-6	NA	ASSIVWDTYSGANVLT
TRBV12-3/TRBV12-4	TRBJ2-7	NA	ASGIGIAGEQY
TRBV5-1	TRBJ1-1	few	ASSWFSPGTVDTEAF
TRBV30	TRBJ1-4	many	AWSVQAGANEKLF
TRBV3-1/TRBV3-2	TRBJ2-1	NA	ASSQGTEMYNEQF
TRBV7-2	TRBJ2-7	NA	ASSLDPSAGEQY
TRBV6-4	TRBJ1-5	NA	ASSPHPAQGNQPQH
TRBV6-2/TRBV6-3	TRBJ1-1	NA	ASSYPRTGFDTEAF
TRBV9	TRBJ1-6	NA	ASSVTPGLNSPLH
TRBV6-5	TRBJ1-2	NA	ASSYHALDRSLGYT
TRBV2	TRBJ2-3	NA	ASSEKRVTDTQY
TRBV5-6	TRBJ1-5	NA	ASSRQGIRQPQH
TRBV7-9	TRBJ2-7	NA	ASQDRGNEQY
TRBV6-6	TRBJ2-5	once	ASRAAQETQY